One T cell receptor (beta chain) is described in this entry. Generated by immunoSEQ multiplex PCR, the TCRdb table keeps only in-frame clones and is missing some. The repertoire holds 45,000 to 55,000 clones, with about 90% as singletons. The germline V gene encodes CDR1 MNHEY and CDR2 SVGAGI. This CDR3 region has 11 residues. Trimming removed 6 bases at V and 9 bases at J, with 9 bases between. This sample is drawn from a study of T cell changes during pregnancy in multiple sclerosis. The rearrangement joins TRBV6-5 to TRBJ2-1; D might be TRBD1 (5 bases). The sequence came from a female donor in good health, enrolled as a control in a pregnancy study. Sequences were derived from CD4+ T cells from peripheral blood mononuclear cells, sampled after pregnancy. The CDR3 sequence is CASSQGVEQFF. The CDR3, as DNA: TGTGCCAGCAGCCAAGGGGTTGAGCAGTTCTTC.